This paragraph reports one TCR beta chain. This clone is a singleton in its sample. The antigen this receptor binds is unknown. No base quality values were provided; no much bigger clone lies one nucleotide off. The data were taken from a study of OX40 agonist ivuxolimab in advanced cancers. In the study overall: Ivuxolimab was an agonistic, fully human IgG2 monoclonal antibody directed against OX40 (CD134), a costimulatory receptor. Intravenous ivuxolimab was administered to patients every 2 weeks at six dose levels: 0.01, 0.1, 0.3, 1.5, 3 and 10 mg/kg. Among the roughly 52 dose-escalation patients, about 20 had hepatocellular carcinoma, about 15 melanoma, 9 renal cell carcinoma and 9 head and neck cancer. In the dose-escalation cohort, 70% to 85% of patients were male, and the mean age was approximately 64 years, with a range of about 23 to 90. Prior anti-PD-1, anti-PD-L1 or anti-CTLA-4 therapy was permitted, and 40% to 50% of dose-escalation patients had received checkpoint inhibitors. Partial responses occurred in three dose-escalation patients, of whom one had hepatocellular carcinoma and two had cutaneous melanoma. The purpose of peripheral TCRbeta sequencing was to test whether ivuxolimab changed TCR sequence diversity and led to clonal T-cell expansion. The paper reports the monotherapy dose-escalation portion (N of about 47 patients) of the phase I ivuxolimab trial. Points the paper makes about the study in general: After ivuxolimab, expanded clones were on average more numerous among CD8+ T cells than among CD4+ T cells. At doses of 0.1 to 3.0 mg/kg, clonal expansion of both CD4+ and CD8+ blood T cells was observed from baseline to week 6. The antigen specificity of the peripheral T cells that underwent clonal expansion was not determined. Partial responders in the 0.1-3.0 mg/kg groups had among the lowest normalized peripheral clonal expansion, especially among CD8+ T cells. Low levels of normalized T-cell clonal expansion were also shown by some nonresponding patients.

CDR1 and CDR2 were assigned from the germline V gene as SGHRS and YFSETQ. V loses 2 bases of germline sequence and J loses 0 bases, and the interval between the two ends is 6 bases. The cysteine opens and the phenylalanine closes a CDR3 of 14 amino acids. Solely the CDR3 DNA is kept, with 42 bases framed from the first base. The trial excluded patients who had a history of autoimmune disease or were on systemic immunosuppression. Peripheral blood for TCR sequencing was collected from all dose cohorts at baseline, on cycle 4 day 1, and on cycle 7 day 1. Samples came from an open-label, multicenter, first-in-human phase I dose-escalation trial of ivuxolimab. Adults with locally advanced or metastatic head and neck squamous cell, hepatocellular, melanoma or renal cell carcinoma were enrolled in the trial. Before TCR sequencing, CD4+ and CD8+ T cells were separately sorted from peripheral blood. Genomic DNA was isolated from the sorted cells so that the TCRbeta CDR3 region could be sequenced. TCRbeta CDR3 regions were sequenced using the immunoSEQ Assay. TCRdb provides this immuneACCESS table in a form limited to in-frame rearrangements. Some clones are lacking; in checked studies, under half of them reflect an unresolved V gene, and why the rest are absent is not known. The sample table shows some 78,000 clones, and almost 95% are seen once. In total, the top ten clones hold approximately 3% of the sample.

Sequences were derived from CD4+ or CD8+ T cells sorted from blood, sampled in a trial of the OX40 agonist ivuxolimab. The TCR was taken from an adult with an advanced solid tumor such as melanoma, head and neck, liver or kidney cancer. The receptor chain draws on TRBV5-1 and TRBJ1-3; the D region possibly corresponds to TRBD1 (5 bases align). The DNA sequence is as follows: TGCGCCAGCAGCTTCGACAGCTCTGGAAACACCATATATTTT. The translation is CASSFDSSGNTIYF.